This T cell receptor (beta chain) was obtained from a study of PD-1 blockade in classical Hodgkin lymphoma (TCRdb year 2020). Regarding the study in general: The study used CyTOF and TCR beta sequencing to define a peripheral blood immune signature of response to PD-1 blockade in classical Hodgkin lymphoma. The study at large found these results: Newly diagnosed patients were reported to have lower baseline TCR diversity than healthy donors, and relapsed/refractory patients were reported to have lower baseline TCR diversity still. The study was restricted to a single clinical trial cohort, and the causes of repertoire differences, possibly disease activity or prior therapy, were left undefined.

Genomic DNA was extracted with the Qiagen DNeasy kit from unsorted PBMCs and from negatively selected CD4+ and CD8+ fractions. Using primers that anneal to V and J segments, immunoSEQ multiplex PCR amplified the TCR beta CDR3 regions. A synthetic immune receptor repertoire was used to minimize amplification bias, and any residual bias was removed computationally once sequencing was done. The authors' analysis ran thus. Custom Python scripts were used to quantify repertoire diversity as the Shannon entropy index. Unsorted, CD4+ and CD8+ repertoires were examined separately, except in combined analyses, for which CD4+ and CD8+ sequences were merged in silico. Not all clones reach the TCRdb copy of this immuneACCESS table, which keeps in-frame sequences only. Checked studies attribute under half of the gap to unresolved V genes and leave the rest unexplained. V and J calls and clone size are those listed in that table; D and trimming were worked out from the DNA. The sample table contains about 22,000 clones; only one count was recorded for approximately 94% of them. The top ten constitute about 5% of the sample.

Remarks on this clone: It has no known antigen specificity. There are no base qualities to consult, and no much larger clone falls within one base.

The time point label corresponds to: newly diagnosed, previously untreated cHL patient sample. To serve as a comparison group for the relapsed/refractory trial patients, PBMCs were sequenced from patients with newly diagnosed, previously untreated classical Hodgkin lymphoma. After peripheral blood was drawn into 8 mL Vacutainer Cell Preparation Tubes, PBMCs were isolated by centrifugation and then cryopreserved. Trimmed from V: 7 bases; trimmed from J: 5 bases; junction bases lacking a gene match: 8. The CDR3 holds 15 amino acids from the cysteine to the phenylalanine. Solely the CDR3 DNA is kept, with 45 bases framed from the first base. The germline V gene supplies CDR1 SNHLY and CDR2 FYNNEI.

This chain is built from TRBV2 and TRBJ2-1, with 10 bases in between that match TRBD2. This receptor was obtained from a human donor with classical Hodgkin lymphoma. Sequenced input: peripheral blood mononuclear cells (PBMCs). The CDR3 corresponds to CASIKRGGSNNEQFF. The nucleotide sequence is given as TGTGCCAGCATCAAGCGGGGGGGCAGCAACAATGAGCAGTTCTTC. The CDR3 plus the reference TRBV2 and TRBJ2-1 genes for the other parts give the full variable domain: EPEVTQTPSHQVTQMGQEVILRCVPISNHLYFYWYRQILGQKVEFLVSFYNNEISEKSEIFDDQFSVERPDGSNFTLKIRSTKLEDSAMYFCASIKRGGSNNEQFFGPGTRLTVL.